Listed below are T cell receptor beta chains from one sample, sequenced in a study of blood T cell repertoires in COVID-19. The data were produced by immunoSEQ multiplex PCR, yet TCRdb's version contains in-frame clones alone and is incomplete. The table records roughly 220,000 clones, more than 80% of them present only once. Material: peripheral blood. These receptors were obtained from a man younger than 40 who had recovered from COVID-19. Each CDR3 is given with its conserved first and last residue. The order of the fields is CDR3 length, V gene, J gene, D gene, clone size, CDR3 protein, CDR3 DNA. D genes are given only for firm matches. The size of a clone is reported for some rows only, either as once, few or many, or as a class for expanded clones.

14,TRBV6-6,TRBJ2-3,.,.,CASKDPGSTDTQYF,TGTGCCAGCAAAGATCCGGGTAGCACAGATACGCAGTATTTT
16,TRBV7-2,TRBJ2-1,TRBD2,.,CASSIVSGGAYNEQFF,TGTGCCAGCAGCATAGTTAGCGGGGGGGCCTACAATGAGCAGTTCTTC
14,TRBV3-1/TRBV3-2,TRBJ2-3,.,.,CASSHLTSTDTQYF,TGTGCCAGCAGCCATTTAACTAGCACAGATACGCAGTATTTT
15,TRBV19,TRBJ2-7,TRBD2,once,CASSILGRGTDEQYF,TGTGCCAGTAGTATTTTAGGGCGGGGGACCGACGAGCAGTACTTC
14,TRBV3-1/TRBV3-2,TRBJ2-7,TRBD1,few,CASSHPDRYYEQYF,TGTGCCAGCAGCCACCCGGACAGGTACTACGAGCAGTACTTC
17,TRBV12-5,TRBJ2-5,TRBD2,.,CASGPGLAGVYQETQYF,TGTGCTAGTGGTCCAGGACTAGCGGGGGTATACCAAGAGACCCAGTACTTC
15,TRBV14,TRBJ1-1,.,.,CASSQGWLLSPEAFF,TGTGCCAGCAGCCAAGGTTGGTTGCTGAGTCCTGAAGCTTTCTTT
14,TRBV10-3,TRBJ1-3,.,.,CAISGARVGNTIYF,TGTGCCATCAGTGGGGCGAGGGTTGGAAACACCATATATTTT
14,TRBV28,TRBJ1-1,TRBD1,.,CASTPGTANTEAFF,TGTGCCAGCACCCCTGGGACAGCTAACACTGAGGCTTTCTTT
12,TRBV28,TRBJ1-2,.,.,CASRLFNYGYTF,TGTGCCAGCAGGCTATTCAACTATGGCTACACCTTC
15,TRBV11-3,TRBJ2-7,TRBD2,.,CASSLAGGPLEEQYF,TGTGCCAGCAGCTTAGCGGGGGGGCCTTTGGAGGAGCAGTACTTC
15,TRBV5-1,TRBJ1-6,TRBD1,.,CASSLDRGNNSPLHF,TGCGCCAGCAGCTTGGACAGGGGAAATAATTCACCCCTCCACTTT
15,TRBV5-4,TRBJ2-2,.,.,CASTPTLQDTGELFF,TGTGCCAGCACCCCAACCCTACAGGACACCGGGGAGCTGTTTTTT
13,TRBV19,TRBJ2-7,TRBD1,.,CASSRDRDYEQYF,TGTGCCAGTAGCCGGGACAGAGACTACGAGCAGTACTTC
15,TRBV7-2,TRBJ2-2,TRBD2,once,CASSPGGSNTGELFF,TGTGCCAGCAGCCCCGGGGGGTCGAACACCGGGGAGCTGTTTTTT
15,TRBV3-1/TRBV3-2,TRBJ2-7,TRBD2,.,CASSPVGGVTYEQYF,TGTGCCAGCAGCCCAGTTGGGGGGGTCACCTACGAGCAGTACTTC
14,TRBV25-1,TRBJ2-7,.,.,CASSVLGNSYEQYF,TGTGCCAGCAGTGTACTGGGCAACTCCTACGAGCAGTACTTC
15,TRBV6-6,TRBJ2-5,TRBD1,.,CASSYSPDRGETQYF,TGTGCCAGCAGTTACTCCCCGGACAGGGGGGAGACCCAGTACTTC
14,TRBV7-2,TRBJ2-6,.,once,CASSLVSGANVLTF,TGTGCCAGCAGCTTAGTTTCGGGGGCCAACGTCCTGACTTTC
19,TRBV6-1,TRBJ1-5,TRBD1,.,CASSGGWDRGPISNQPQHF,TGTGCCAGCAGTGGAGGGTGGGACAGGGGGCCGATAAGCAATCAGCCCCAGCATTTT
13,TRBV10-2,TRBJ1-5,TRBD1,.,CASVGQETQPQHF,TGCGCCAGTGTGGGACAGGAGACTCAGCCCCAGCATTTT
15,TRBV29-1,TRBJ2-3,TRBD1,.,CSVAGTGPLTDTQYF,TGCAGCGTTGCCGGGACAGGGCCTCTCACAGATACGCAGTATTTT
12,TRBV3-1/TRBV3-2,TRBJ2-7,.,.,CASSHLPYEQYF,TGTGCCAGCAGCCATCTCCCCTACGAGCAGTACTTC
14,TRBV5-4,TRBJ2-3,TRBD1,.,CASSPGQVFGTQYF,TGTGCCAGCAGCCCGGGACAGGTTTTTGGTACGCAGTATTTT
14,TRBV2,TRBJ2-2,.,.,CASSMGHLTGELFF,TGTGCCAGCAGTATGGGACATCTCACCGGGGAGCTGTTTTTT
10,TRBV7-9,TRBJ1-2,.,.,CASSLGRDYF,TGTGCCAGCAGCTTAGGCCGGGACTACTTC
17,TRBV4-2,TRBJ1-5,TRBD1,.,CASSPTGTGNGNQPQHF,TGTGCCAGCAGTCCAACCGGGACAGGGAACGGCAATCAGCCCCAGCATTTT
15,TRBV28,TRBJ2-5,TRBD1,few,CASSWRGQEQETQYF,TGTGCCAGCAGTTGGCGGGGACAGGAACAAGAGACCCAGTACTTC
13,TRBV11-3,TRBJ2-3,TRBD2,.,CASSFGGEDTQYF,TGTGCCAGCAGCTTCGGGGGGGAAGATACGCAGTATTTT
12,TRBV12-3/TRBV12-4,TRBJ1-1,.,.,CASSYGGTEAFF,TGTGCCAGCAGTTACGGAGGCACTGAAGCTTTCTTT
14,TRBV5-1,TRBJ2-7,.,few,CASSLDRADYEQYF,TGCGCCAGCAGCTTGGACAGGGCGGACTACGAGCAGTACTTC
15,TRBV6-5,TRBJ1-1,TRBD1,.,CAIPRRGRGGTEAFF,TGTGCCATCCCCCGTAGGGGGCGAGGGGGGACTGAAGCTTTCTTT
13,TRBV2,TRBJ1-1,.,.,CASSGQGNTEAFF,TGTGCCAGCAGTGGGCAGGGAAACACTGAAGCTTTCTTT
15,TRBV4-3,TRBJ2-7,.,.,CASSQDLGAAYEQYF,TGCGCCAGCAGCCAAGATCTTGGGGCAGCCTACGAGCAGTACTTC
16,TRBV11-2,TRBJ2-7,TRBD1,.,CASSPHWGTATYEQYF,TGTGCCAGCAGCCCACACTGGGGGACAGCTACCTACGAGCAGTACTTC
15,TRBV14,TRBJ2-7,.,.,CASSQAARLQDEQYF,TGTGCCAGCAGCCAAGCCGCAAGGCTTCAGGACGAGCAGTACTTC
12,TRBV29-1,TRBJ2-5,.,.,CSVPRTEETQYF,TGCAGCGTCCCCAGGACAGAAGAGACCCAGTACTTC
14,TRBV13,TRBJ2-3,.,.,CASSLIAEGDTQYF,TGTGCCAGCAGCTTAATAGCTGAGGGAGATACGCAGTATTTT
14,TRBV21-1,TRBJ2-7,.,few,CASSPGARDYEQYF,TGTGCCAGCAGCCCAGGGGCGAGAGACTACGAGCAGTACTTC
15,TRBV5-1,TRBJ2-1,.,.,CASSGGRGTYNEQFF,TGCGCCAGCAGCGGTGGGCGGGGGACATACAATGAGCAGTTCTTC
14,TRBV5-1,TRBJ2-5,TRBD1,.,CASSLGDSKETQYF,TGCGCCAGCAGCTTGGGGGACAGCAAAGAGACCCAGTACTTC
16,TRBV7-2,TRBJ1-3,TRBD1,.,CASSLGTDRGQNTIYF,TGTGCCAGCAGCCTCGGGACCGACAGGGGGCAAAACACCATATATTTT
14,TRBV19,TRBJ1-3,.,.,CASSTILGLSTIYF,TGTGCCAGTAGTACCATACTCGGACTCTCGACCATATATTTT
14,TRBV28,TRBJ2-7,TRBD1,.,CASDTGTGGYEQYF,TGTGCCAGCGATACCGGGACAGGGGGCTACGAGCAGTACTTC